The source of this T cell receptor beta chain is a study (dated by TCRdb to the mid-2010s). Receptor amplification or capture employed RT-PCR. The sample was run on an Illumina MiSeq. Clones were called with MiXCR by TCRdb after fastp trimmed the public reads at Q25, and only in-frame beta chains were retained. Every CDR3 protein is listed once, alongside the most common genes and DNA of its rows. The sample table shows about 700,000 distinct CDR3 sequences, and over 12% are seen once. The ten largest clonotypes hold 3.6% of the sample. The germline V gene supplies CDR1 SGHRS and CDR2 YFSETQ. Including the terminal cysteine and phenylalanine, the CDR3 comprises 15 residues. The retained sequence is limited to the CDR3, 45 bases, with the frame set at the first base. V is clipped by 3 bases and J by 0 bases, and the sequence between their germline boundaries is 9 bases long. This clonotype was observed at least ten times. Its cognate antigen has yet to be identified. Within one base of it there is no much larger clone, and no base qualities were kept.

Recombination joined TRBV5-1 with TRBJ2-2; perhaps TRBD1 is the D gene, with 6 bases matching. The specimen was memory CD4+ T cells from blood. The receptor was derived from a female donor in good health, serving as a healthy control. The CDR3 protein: CASSWGQPNTGELFF. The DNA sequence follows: TGCGCCAGCAGCTGGGGACAACCGAACACCGGGGAGCTGTTTTTT.